The following is a T cell receptor beta chain sequence with its context. A read error is possible here, since a much larger clone lies one base away. This entry is derived from a study of T cells in Graves' hyperthyroidism and ophthalmopathy. RNA transcripts gave rise to amplified TCR beta CDR3 regions. Using the HTBI primer set, a first-round RT-PCR was run on the TCR CDR3. TCRdb used MiXCR to reprocess the multiplex PCR reads, holding one entry per CDR3 protein. The sample lists approximately 430,000 distinct CDR3 sequences; approximately 14% were seen once. Germline-derived CDR1 and CDR2 are ENHRY and SYGVKD. There are 14 residues in the CDR3.

Sequenced sample: blood. J is TRBJ1-1 and V is TRBV10-3; 7 bases agree with TRBD1. The TCR comes from a woman aged 18 to 35 with Graves' hyperthyroidism. CDR3: CAISETTGNTKAFF. The CDR3 nucleotides read TGTGCCATCAGTGAGACGACAGGGAACACTAAAGCTTTCTTT.